The T cell receptor beta chain described here comes from a study of control samples from healthy donors and cancer patients. This table comes from immunoSEQ multiplex PCR, and its TCRdb copy is limited to in-frame clones, with some not included. The table includes under 450,000 clones, over 75% detected once. This CDR3 has 15 amino acids. Trimming removed 1 base from V and 6 bases from J; junction bases left unmatched: 7. The V gene's germline CDR1 is SGHTA and CDR2 FQGNSA. This clone showed up just once. This TCR was sampled from a man aged 35 to 55 with head and neck cancer. Sequenced material: PBMCs. The rearrangement links TRBV7-2 to TRBJ1-2; 8 nucleotides agree with TRBD1. The CDR3 nucleotides are TGTGCCAGCAGCTTAGGAGGACAGGGATTTGATGGCTACACCTTC. Its protein is CASSLGGQGFDGYTF.